This T cell receptor (beta chain) was captured in a study of regulatory dendritic cells for organ transplantation. Trimming left V 5 bases short and J 5 bases short, with 9 bases between. Germline CDR1 and CDR2: GTSNPN and SVGIG (reference sequence). This CDR3 spans 11 amino acids. Allogeneic regulatory or mature dendritic cells were co-cultured for roughly five days with CFSE-labeled sorted T cells at 1:10. Study-level results: Naive T cells showed high diversity, memory cells less, memory CD8+ least.

In the case of this clone: The antigen is unknown.

Some clones are missing from TCRdb's copy, which holds only in-frame ones; the method was immunoSEQ multiplex PCR. The table shows about 10,000 clones, with 80% occurring only once. The receptor was isolated from a human donor in good health. The genes are TRBV30 and TRBJ1-1; D gene ambiguous. Sequencing was done on a sample of memory CD4+ T cells from blood cultured with dendritic cells. Subset indicated: CD45RO+ memory T cells. The CDR3 spells CAWAYTTEAFF. In DNA form, the CDR3 reads TGTGCCTGGGCCTACACAACTGAAGCTTTCTTT.